These 24 T cell receptor beta chains were all obtained from the same sample, sequenced in a study of beta chain features in type 1 diabetes. Study-wide results and limits: Moderate yet significant TCRB CDR3 shortening was seen in Type 1 diabetes patients in all four CD4+ subsets.

Antigens of these TCRs are unknown. Sequencing targeted expressed TCRB transcripts, as all isolated RNA had been reverse transcribed. Repertoires were generated with immunoSEQ multiplex PCR, while TCRdb's copy carries only in-frame clones and drops some. The sample has tens of thousands of clones, approximately 60% seen once. The sequencing input was Tregs from blood. All receptors derive from a man aged 25 to 45 with type 1 diabetes. Some clones in this sample may be carry-over from other donors' samples.

CDR3 sequence reads: CASSSGGAYNEQFF. CDR3 coding DNA: TGTGCCAGCAGCTCGGGGGGGGCCTACAATGAGCAGTTCTTC. This rearrangement joins TRBV5-4 to TRBJ2-1; 8 bases are shared with TRBD2. The CDR3 is 14 amino acids. The germline V gene has CDR1 SGHNT and CDR2 YYREEE (reference sequence). The V segment lost 3 bases and the J segment 2 bases; nucleotides outside the gene matches: 1.

This clone was detected only a few times. This chain joins TRBV25-1 and TRBJ2-6, with D perhaps TRBD1 (5 bases). The CDR3 extends over 15 amino acids. The germline CDR1 and CDR2 sequences are MGHDK and SYGVNS. The V end lost 6 bases, the J end lost 5 bases, and 14 bases lay between the germline ends. The CDR3 sequence is CASSGQGLWANVLTF. For the CDR3, the DNA is TGTGCCAGCAGCGGGCAGGGTCTTTGGGCCAACGTCCTGACTTTC.

This sequence joins TRBV5-1 and TRBJ1-1; a possible D gene is TRBD1 (5 bases). This CDR3 is 15 amino acids long. Germline CDR1 and CDR2: SGHRS and YFSETQ. V lost 0 bases and J lost 11, with 20 bases in between. CDR3 in DNA: TGCGCCAGCAGCTTGGAAGGGTCCGCCACCCGGGGGGCTTTCTTT. Amino acid sequence: CASSLEGSATRGAFF.

The chain has TRBV18 and TRBJ2-3; no firm D call. Germline assignment: CDR1 KGHSH and CDR2 LQKENI. The CDR3 spans 11 residues. The germline V and J ends were trimmed by 6 bases and 3 bases, with 4 bases remaining between them. For the CDR3, the DNA is TGTGCCAGCTCCCTTACAGATACGCAGTATTTT. Translating it yields CASSLTDTQYF.

In this sample, this clone turned up once. Sequence at one end of the junction differs from germline and may be a read error. The genes are TRBV5-1 and TRBJ2-5; 7 bases fit TRBD1. CDR3 length: 17 amino acids. Looked up from germline, CDR1 is SGHRS and CDR2 is YFSETQ. The CDR3, as DNA: TGCGCCAGCTGCTTCTCCGGGACAGAGTATTATGAAGAGACCCAGTACTTC. As protein: CASCFSGTEYYEETQYF.

J is TRBJ1-2 and V is TRBV25-1; 10 bases map to TRBD1. The CDR3 runs to 14 residues. The trim removed 3 bases at V and 6 bases at J, leaving 4 bases unmatched. Germline loops: CDR1 MGHDK, CDR2 SYGVNS. CDR3 bases: TGTGCCAGCAGTGAGGACAGGGGGGAAAATGGCTACACCTTC. Encoded protein: CASSEDRGENGYTF.

The chain combines TRBV7-3 with TRBJ2-2; 12 bases are shared with TRBD2. The germline V gene has CDR1 SGHTA and CDR2 FQGTGA. V dropped 5 bases and J dropped 3; count of bases not matched to a gene: 1. The CDR3 is 15 residues long. The CDR3 DNA follows: TGTGCCAGCAGCCTAGCGGGGGGGTACACCGGGGAGCTGTTTTTT. Residues: CASSLAGGYTGELFF.

This clone has more than one count but fewer than ten. This chain connects TRBV19 to TRBJ1-5, with TRBD1 matching over 8 bases. The CDR3 sequence is 14 residues long. J was trimmed by 4 bases and V by 5 bases; bases with no gene match: 4. Germline V gives CDR1 LNHDA, CDR2 SQIVND (reference sequence). The CDR3 coding sequence is TGTGCCAGTAGTCTCAGGACAGGGAATCAGCCCCAGCATTTT. It is translated as CASSLRTGNQPQHF.

The CDR3 is CASSALDRGVDEQFF. The CDR3 DNA sequence: TGTGCCAGCAGCGCCCTTGACAGGGGGGTCGATGAGCAGTTCTTC. This rearrangement joins TRBV9 to TRBJ2-1; 9 positions agree with TRBD1. Germline CDR1 reads SGDLS; CDR2 reads YYNGEE. CDR3 size: 15 residues. V gave up 3 bases and J gave up 8 bases; unmatched junction bases: 9.

The rearrangement joins TRBV10-3 to TRBJ2-1, with D perhaps TRBD2 (7 bases). Germline-derived CDR1 and CDR2 are ENHRY and SYGVKD. The CDR3 runs to 16 residues. The V and J ends lost 10 bases and 1 base respectively, with 20 bases between them. CDR3 sequence reads: CATLGHERDSYNEQFF. CDR3 DNA sequence: TGTGCCACCCTGGGACACGAGCGGGATTCCTACAATGAGCAGTTCTTC.

The chain recombines TRBV5-1 with TRBJ2-1; TRBD2 aligns across 9 bases. The CDR3 has 14 amino acids. Trimming cost V 4 bases and J 5 bases; bases outside gene matches: 4. CDR1 and CDR2 (germline): SGHRS, YFSETQ. The CDR3: CASSRTSEDNEQFF. Here the CDR3 DNA reads TGCGCCAGCAGCCGGACTAGCGAGGACAATGAGCAGTTCTTC.

The sample holds a few counts of this clone. The J gene is TRBJ2-5, the V gene TRBV6-1; TRBD2 aligns across 7 bases. The CDR3 is made up of 13 amino acids. Germline V CDR1 and CDR2: MNHNS, SASEGT. The V segment lost 5 bases and the J segment 0 bases; nucleotides outside the gene matches: 0. This CDR3 is CASSLADQETQYF. The CDR3 nucleotides read TGTGCCAGCAGTCTAGCGGACCAAGAGACCCAGTACTTC.

This clone was seen a few times. The rearrangement links TRBV6-5 to TRBJ1-2, with 8 bases matching TRBD1. V shed 0 bases and J 3 bases; nucleotides not matched to a gene: 6. The CDR3 covers 16 residues. CDR1 and CDR2 from the germline V gene are MNHEY and SVGAGI. The CDR3 region is CASSYSRTGNDYGYTF. The CDR3 DNA sequence: TGTGCCAGCAGTTACTCCCGGACAGGGAACGACTATGGCTACACCTTC.

The V gene is TRBV7-9, the J gene TRBJ2-7, with 7 bases fitting TRBD2. The length of the CDR3 is 15 residues. The germline CDR1 and CDR2 sequences are SEHNR and FQNEAQ (reference sequence). The ends lost 1 base at V and 3 bases at J; junction bases unmatched: 6. The DNA of the CDR3 is TGTGCCAGCAGCTTAGGGGGTCTAGCGGTCTACGAGCAGTACTTC. This sequence encodes CASSLGGLAVYEQYF. Full variable domain (remainder filled in from reference TRBV7-9 and TRBJ2-7): DTGVSQNPRHKITKRGQNVTFRCDPISEHNRLYWYRQTLGQGPEFLTYFQNEAQLEKSRLLSDRFSAERPKGSFSTLEIQRTEQGDSAMYLCASSLGGLAVYEQYFGPGTRLTVT.

V and J are TRBV2 and TRBJ2-1; D gene uncertain. Trimming cost V 6 bases and J 2 bases, with 5 bases left between them. Germline assignment: CDR1 SNHLY and CDR2 FYNNEI. This CDR3 region has 12 residues. The CDR3 region has the DNA TGTGCCAGCAGACTTACCTACAATGAGCAGTTCTTC. Protein product: CASRLTYNEQFF.

This clone was found a few times. V usage is TRBV7-9 and J usage is TRBJ2-2; possible D gene TRBD1, 5 bases. CDR1 is SEHNR and CDR2 is FQNEAQ in the germline V gene (reference sequence). Trimming shortened V by 6 bases and J by 6 bases, and 8 bases separated the two germline ends. This CDR3 is built from 12 residues. CDR3 residues: CASRRRAGELFF. The CDR3 DNA reads as TGTGCCAGCAGGCGCAGGGCCGGGGAGCTGTTTTTT.

This chain links TRBV27 with TRBJ1-5; tentative D call: TRBD1 (5 bases). With 1 base removed from V and 7 bases from J, the gap between germline ends came to 8 bases. The CDR3 totals 13 residues. Germline lookup yields CDR1 MNHEY and CDR2 SMNVEV (reference sequence). The CDR3 bases are TGTGCCAGCAGTTTATTGGGGGGGCAGCCCCAGCATTTT. It encodes CASSLLGGQPQHF.

Worth noting for this clone: At one boundary the junction diverges from the germline segment, which might be a read error. The V and J genes are TRBV7-7 and TRBJ2-1; 7 bases align to TRBD1. CDR1 and CDR2 from the germline V gene are SSHAT and FNYEAQ (reference sequence). The CDR3 loop spans 15 amino acids. CDR3 DNA: TGTGCTAGCAGCTCCGGGACAGACGTCTACAATGAGCAGTTCTTC. Translation: CASSSGTDVYNEQFF.

The chain has TRBV18 and TRBJ2-1, with 7 bases fitting TRBD2. The CDR3 length is 16 residues. The J segment lost 3 bases and the V segment lost 0 bases, leaving 5 bases of the junction unmatched. Per germline, CDR1 KGHSH and CDR2 LQKENI. CDR3 in amino acids: CASSPPRGGVYNEQFF. The CDR3 nucleotides read TGTGCCAGCTCACCACCGCGTGGGGGGGTCTACAATGAGCAGTTCTTC. Supplemented by reference TRBV18 and TRBJ2-1, the full variable domain reads NAGVMQNPRHLVRRRGQEARLRCSPMKGHSHVYWYRQLPEEGLKFMVYLQKENIIDESGMPKERFSAEFPKEGPSILRIQQVVRGDSAAYFCASSPPRGGVYNEQFFGPGTRLTVL.

This chain joins TRBV6-5 and TRBJ1-1; possible D gene TRBD1, 5 bases. V lost 0 bases and J 6 bases, leaving 11 bases between the germline ends. This CDR3 spans 14 amino acids. Germline loops: CDR1 MNHEY, CDR2 SVGAGI. CDR3 DNA sequence: TGTGCCAGCAGTTACTCTCGGGGGGGGGCTGAAGCTTTCTTT. Protein: CASSYSRGGAEAFF.

This chain links TRBV4-2 with TRBJ1-1; possibly TRBD1 for D (6 bases). The germline V gene has CDR1 LGHNA and CDR2 YNFKEQ. Trimming shortened V by 2 bases and J by 8 bases, and 18 bases separated the two germline ends. CDR3 length: 15 amino acids. The CDR3 DNA follows: TGTGCCAGCAGCCAATTGGGGGCCGCGGACGGCGAAGCTTTCTTT. Protein: CASSQLGAADGEAFF.

The chain uses TRBV28 and TRBJ1-5; possible D gene TRBD1, 6 bases. CDR1 is MDHEN and CDR2 is SYDVKM in the germline V gene. Trimming pared 6 bases from V and 0 bases from J, leaving 12 bases between. The CDR3 runs 15 residues. The CDR3 loop is CASRTTGYSNQPQHF. As DNA, the CDR3 is TGTGCCAGCAGGACTACAGGGTATAGCAATCAGCCCCAGCATTTT.

This clone was seen more than once but under ten times. The genes are TRBV19 and TRBJ2-3, with D possibly matching TRBD1 (5 bases). V shed 6 bases and J shed 5 bases, with 15 bases lying between them. This CDR3 has 14 amino acids. In germline, CDR1 is LNHDA, CDR2 SQIVND (reference sequence). DNA for the CDR3: TGTGCCAGTAGACAGGACCCTGGTCGAGATACGCAGTATTTT. Translation gives CASRQDPGRDTQYF.

V and J are TRBV7-2 and TRBJ2-3; 7 positions match TRBD1. V dropped 5 bases and J dropped 2; count of bases not matched to a gene: 7. The CDR3 spans 15 residues. Germline V gives CDR1 SGHTA, CDR2 FQGNSA. This CDR3 reads CASSAGQANTDTQYF. Written as DNA, the CDR3 is TGTGCCAGCAGCGCTGGACAGGCAAACACAGATACGCAGTATTTT. Full variable domain (rest looked up from reference TRBV7-2 and TRBJ2-3): GAGVSQSPSNKVTEKGKDVELRCDPISGHTALYWYRQSLGQGLEFLIYFQGNSAPDKSGLPSDRFSAERTGGSVSTLTIQRTQQEDSAVYLCASSAGQANTDTQYFGPGTRLTVL.